Listed below are T cell receptor beta chains from one sample, sequenced in a study of T-cell reconstitution after alpha-beta-depleted transplantation in children. TCRdb passed the PCR reads through MiXCR, listing each CDR3 protein once. The sample yields around 960,000 distinct CDR3 sequences, 25% to 35% seen once. The specimen was PBMCs, mostly from graft donor cells, collected 360 days after TCRalphabeta/CD19-depleted stem cell transplant. The receptors derive from a boy under three years old who had a stem cell transplant for SCID, so the T cells may come from the graft donor. The CDR3 runs from the conserved cysteine through the conserved F or W. The D gene is left open where the match is weak. Not every row has a clone size; where given, it reads once, few, many or a size class.

j_call: TRBJ2-1; d_call: NA; v_call: TRBV29-1; clone_size: NA; cdr3_nt: TGCAGCGTTGAGAGGGACGCTCTAGATAACAATGAGCAGTTCTTC; cdr3_aa: CSVERDALDNNEQFF
j_call: TRBJ2-1; d_call: NA; v_call: TRBV6-1; clone_size: NA; cdr3_nt: TGTGCCAGCAGTGAACTGCGGGATTACAATGAGCAGTTCTTC; cdr3_aa: CASSELRDYNEQFF
j_call: TRBJ2-2; d_call: TRBD2; v_call: TRBV3-1; clone_size: many; cdr3_nt: TGTGCCAGCAGCCAGCGACTAGCGGCCGGGGAGCTGTTTTTT; cdr3_aa: CASSQRLAAGELFF
j_call: TRBJ2-7; d_call: TRBD1; v_call: TRBV12-3/TRBV12-4; clone_size: NA; cdr3_nt: TGTGCCAGCAGTCCCAGGGGGCTTATCTCCTACGAGCAGTACTTC; cdr3_aa: CASSPRGLISYEQYF
j_call: TRBJ2-2; d_call: NA; v_call: TRBV3-1; clone_size: NA; cdr3_nt: TGTGCCAGCAGCCGGGTAGCGTTGCACACCGGGGAGCTGTTTTTT; cdr3_aa: CASSRVALHTGELFF
j_call: TRBJ1-5; d_call: NA; v_call: TRBV20-1; clone_size: few; cdr3_nt: TGCAGTGCTAGTGACGGGAATCAGCCCCAGCATTTT; cdr3_aa: CSASDGNQPQHF
j_call: TRBJ1-3; d_call: NA; v_call: TRBV15; clone_size: few; cdr3_nt: TGTGCCACCAGCGGAACAGCCGTCTCTGGAAACACCATATATTTT; cdr3_aa: CATSGTAVSGNTIYF
j_call: TRBJ1-3; d_call: TRBD1; v_call: TRBV5-1; clone_size: few; cdr3_nt: TGCGCCAGCAGCGGAACGGACAGGGGGCCTGGAAACACCATATATTTT; cdr3_aa: CASSGTDRGPGNTIYF
j_call: TRBJ2-7; d_call: NA; v_call: TRBV20-1; clone_size: few; cdr3_nt: TGCAGTGCTAGACCCCCCTACGCGAATAGCTACGAGCAGTACTTC; cdr3_aa: CSARPPYANSYEQYF
j_call: TRBJ2-3; d_call: TRBD2; v_call: TRBV7-3; clone_size: few; cdr3_nt: TGTGCCAGCAGCATTAAACCCCTAGCGGACCAGTATTTT; cdr3_aa: CASSIKPLADQYF
j_call: TRBJ2-5; d_call: NA; v_call: TRBV6-2/TRBV6-3; clone_size: NA; cdr3_nt: TGTGCCAGCAGCCGCTCGGGACTTCAAGGGACCCAGTACTTC; cdr3_aa: CASSRSGLQGTQYF
j_call: TRBJ2-6; d_call: NA; v_call: TRBV29-1; clone_size: NA; cdr3_nt: TGCAGCGTTCTTGGGAGCAGCTCTGGGGCCAACGTCCTGACTTTC; cdr3_aa: CSVLGSSSGANVLTF
j_call: TRBJ2-7; d_call: NA; v_call: TRBV20-1; clone_size: few; cdr3_nt: TGCAGTGCTAGAGCCGCGAACAGTCTATTGTACGAGCAGTACTTC; cdr3_aa: CSARAANSLLYEQYF
j_call: TRBJ2-1; d_call: NA; v_call: TRBV5-1; clone_size: few; cdr3_nt: TGCGCCAGCAGCTATACCCCTGGGGGATACAATGAGCAGTTCTTC; cdr3_aa: CASSYTPGGYNEQFF
j_call: TRBJ2-7; d_call: TRBD2; v_call: TRBV12-3/TRBV12-4; clone_size: few; cdr3_nt: TGTGCCAGCAGTACGGGACTAGGGAGAAACGAGCAGTACTTC; cdr3_aa: CASSTGLGRNEQYF
j_call: TRBJ1-6; d_call: NA; v_call: TRBV12-3/TRBV12-4; clone_size: few; cdr3_nt: TGTGCCAGCAGTTTTCCGGGGCGGGGAACCAATTCACCCCTCCACTTT; cdr3_aa: CASSFPGRGTNSPLHF
j_call: TRBJ2-1; d_call: NA; v_call: TRBV9; clone_size: few; cdr3_nt: TGTGCCAGCAGCGTAGCCGAGGGTTATGAGCAGTTCTTC; cdr3_aa: CASSVAEGYEQFF
j_call: TRBJ2-3; d_call: NA; v_call: TRBV15; clone_size: few; cdr3_nt: TGTGCCACCAGCAGAGGCCATTCTAGCACAGATACGCAGTATTTT; cdr3_aa: CATSRGHSSTDTQYF
j_call: TRBJ2-1; d_call: TRBD1; v_call: TRBV9; clone_size: NA; cdr3_nt: TGTGCCAGCAGCGTCTCTGGGACAGCCCGGTTTTACAATGAGCAGTTCTTC; cdr3_aa: CASSVSGTARFYNEQFF
j_call: TRBJ2-3; d_call: TRBD2; v_call: TRBV6-5; clone_size: many; cdr3_nt: TGTGCCAGCAGTTACGGGACTAGCGGGGGGACGCAGTATTTT; cdr3_aa: CASSYGTSGGTQYF
j_call: TRBJ2-4; d_call: NA; v_call: TRBV9; clone_size: NA; cdr3_nt: TGTGCCAGCAGCGCCCCACAAGCGAACATTCAGTACTTC; cdr3_aa: CASSAPQANIQYF
j_call: TRBJ1-1; d_call: NA; v_call: TRBV7-9; clone_size: NA; cdr3_nt: TGTGCCAGCAGCTTAGCATGGAGGGGGACTGAAGCTTTCTTT; cdr3_aa: CASSLAWRGTEAFF
j_call: TRBJ1-4; d_call: TRBD1; v_call: TRBV28; clone_size: NA; cdr3_nt: TGTGCCAGCAGCGTAGCCTGGGCAGGGGGGAGTGAAAAACTGTTTTTT; cdr3_aa: CASSVAWAGGSEKLFF
j_call: TRBJ2-1; d_call: TRBD2; v_call: TRBV2; clone_size: once; cdr3_nt: TGTGCCAGCAGTGAGACTAGCGGGGGCCATCAAGGCAAGTTCTTC; cdr3_aa: CASSETSGGHQGKFF
j_call: TRBJ1-5; d_call: NA; v_call: TRBV15; clone_size: NA; cdr3_nt: TGTGCCACCAGCAGAAGACAGGTGAATCAGCCCCAGCATTTT; cdr3_aa: CATSRRQVNQPQHF
j_call: TRBJ2-6; d_call: NA; v_call: TRBV6-5; clone_size: few; cdr3_nt: TGTGCCAGCAGTTTTTCATTCGACAGGCGCAACGTCCTGACTTTC; cdr3_aa: CASSFSFDRRNVLTF
j_call: TRBJ2-1; d_call: TRBD1; v_call: TRBV4-3; clone_size: NA; cdr3_nt: TGCGCCAGCAGCCAAGGGGACAGCCTCAATGAGCAGTTCTTC; cdr3_aa: CASSQGDSLNEQFF
j_call: TRBJ2-7; d_call: NA; v_call: TRBV2; clone_size: few; cdr3_nt: TGTGCCAGCAGTGGGGTTCTGCAGGTTACCTACGAGCAGTACTTC; cdr3_aa: CASSGVLQVTYEQYF
j_call: TRBJ1-6; d_call: TRBD1; v_call: TRBV12-3/TRBV12-4; clone_size: few; cdr3_nt: TGTGCCAGCAGTTCCGGGACAGGGGCGGATTCACCCCTCCACTTT; cdr3_aa: CASSSGTGADSPLHF
j_call: TRBJ1-5; d_call: NA; v_call: TRBV5-6; clone_size: NA; cdr3_nt: TGTGCCAGCAGCTCGGACCCAAGAGGTCAGCCCCAGCATTTT; cdr3_aa: CASSSDPRGQPQHF
j_call: TRBJ1-4; d_call: NA; v_call: TRBV14; clone_size: NA; cdr3_nt: TGTGCCAGCAGCCAAGATTCCGGGATGGGGGAAAAACTGTTTTTT; cdr3_aa: CASSQDSGMGEKLFF
j_call: TRBJ2-5; d_call: TRBD1; v_call: TRBV19; clone_size: NA; cdr3_nt: TGTGCCAGTAGTATTGGACAGGGGACCGCGTACATCCAAGAGACCCAGTACTTC; cdr3_aa: CASSIGQGTAYIQETQYF
j_call: TRBJ2-7; d_call: TRBD1; v_call: TRBV5-1; clone_size: NA; cdr3_nt: TGCGCCAGCAGCTTACAGAGGGACAGCTTCTACGAGCAGTACTTC; cdr3_aa: CASSLQRDSFYEQYF
j_call: TRBJ2-7; d_call: NA; v_call: TRBV3-1; clone_size: many; cdr3_nt: TGTGCCAGCAGCCCTCTAAGATCAGGGTCTTCCTACGAGCAGTACTTC; cdr3_aa: CASSPLRSGSSYEQYF
j_call: TRBJ1-3; d_call: NA; v_call: TRBV10-3; clone_size: NA; cdr3_nt: TGTGCCATCTCCCAGGGTACAAACACCATATATTTT; cdr3_aa: CAISQGTNTIYF
j_call: TRBJ1-2; d_call: TRBD1; v_call: TRBV20-1; clone_size: few; cdr3_nt: TGCAGTGCCACTAGACAGGGCTCCTTCTATGGCTACACCTTC; cdr3_aa: CSATRQGSFYGYTF
j_call: TRBJ2-4; d_call: TRBD2; v_call: TRBV12-3/TRBV12-4; clone_size: few; cdr3_nt: TGTGCCAGCATAGATGCTAGCGGTCTACCCAAAAACATTCAGTACTTC; cdr3_aa: CASIDASGLPKNIQYF
j_call: TRBJ2-7; d_call: TRBD2; v_call: TRBV28; clone_size: few; cdr3_nt: TGTGCCAGCAGTTCCCTCCCCAAGACTAGCGGGCTTTCCTACGAGCAGTACTTC; cdr3_aa: CASSSLPKTSGLSYEQYF
j_call: TRBJ1-2; d_call: NA; v_call: TRBV15; clone_size: NA; cdr3_nt: TGTGCCACCGGCGAAAAGACTGCCCGAGCTAACTATGGCTACACCTTC; cdr3_aa: CATGEKTARANYGYTF
j_call: TRBJ2-1; d_call: TRBD1; v_call: TRBV7-8; clone_size: NA; cdr3_nt: TGTGCCAGCAGCTTGGGACAGTTCCTATACAATGAGCAGTTCTTC; cdr3_aa: CASSLGQFLYNEQFF
j_call: TRBJ2-5; d_call: NA; v_call: TRBV29-1; clone_size: NA; cdr3_nt: TGCAGCGTTGAAGTTCAGGGGGGGTTCCAAGAGACCCAGTACTTC; cdr3_aa: CSVEVQGGFQETQYF
j_call: TRBJ1-5; d_call: NA; v_call: TRBV7-6; clone_size: few; cdr3_nt: TGTGCCAGCAGCCCGGCAGGGATCCAGCCCCAGCATTTT; cdr3_aa: CASSPAGIQPQHF